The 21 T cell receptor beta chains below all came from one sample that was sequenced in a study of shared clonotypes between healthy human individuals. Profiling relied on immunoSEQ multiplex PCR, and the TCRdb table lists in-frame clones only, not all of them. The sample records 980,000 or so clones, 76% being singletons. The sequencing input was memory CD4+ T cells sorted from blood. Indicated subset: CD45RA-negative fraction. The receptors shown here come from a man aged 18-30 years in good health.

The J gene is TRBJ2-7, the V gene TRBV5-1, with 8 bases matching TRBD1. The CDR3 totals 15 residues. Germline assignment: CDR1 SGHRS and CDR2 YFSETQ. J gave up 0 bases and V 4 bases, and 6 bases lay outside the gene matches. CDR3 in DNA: TGCGCCAGCAGCCCAGTGACAGGGGCCTCCTACGAGCAGTACTTC. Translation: CASSPVTGASYEQYF.

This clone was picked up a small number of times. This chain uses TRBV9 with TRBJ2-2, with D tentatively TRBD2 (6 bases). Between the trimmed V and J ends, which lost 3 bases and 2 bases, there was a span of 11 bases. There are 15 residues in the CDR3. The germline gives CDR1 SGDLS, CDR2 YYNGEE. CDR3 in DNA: TGTGCCAGCAGCGGAGAAACTAGCAACACCGGGGAGCTGTTTTTT. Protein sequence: CASSGETSNTGELFF.

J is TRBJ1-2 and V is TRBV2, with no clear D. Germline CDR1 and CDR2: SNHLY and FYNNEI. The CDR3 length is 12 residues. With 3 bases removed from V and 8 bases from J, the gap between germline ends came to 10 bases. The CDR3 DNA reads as TGTGCCAGCAGTGACCGAGGGTGGGGCTACACCTTC. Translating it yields CASSDRGWGYTF.

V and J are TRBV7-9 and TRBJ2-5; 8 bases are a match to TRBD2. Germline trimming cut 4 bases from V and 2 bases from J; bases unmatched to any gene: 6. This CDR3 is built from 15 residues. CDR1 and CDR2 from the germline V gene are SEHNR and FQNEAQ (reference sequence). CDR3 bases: TGTGCCAGCAGCTCCATCTCGGGGGGGCAAGAGACCCAGTACTTC. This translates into CASSSISGGQETQYF.

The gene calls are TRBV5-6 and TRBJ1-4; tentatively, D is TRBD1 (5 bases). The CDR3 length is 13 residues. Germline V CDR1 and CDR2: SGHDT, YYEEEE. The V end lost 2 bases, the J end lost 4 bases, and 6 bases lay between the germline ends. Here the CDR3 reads CASSFDSNEKLFF. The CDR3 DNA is TGTGCCAGCAGCTTCGACAGTAATGAAAAACTGTTTTTT.

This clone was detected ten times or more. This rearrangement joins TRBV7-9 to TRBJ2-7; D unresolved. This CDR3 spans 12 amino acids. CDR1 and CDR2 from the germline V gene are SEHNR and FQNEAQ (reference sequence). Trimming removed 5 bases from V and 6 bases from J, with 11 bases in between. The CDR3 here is CASSHPMAEQYF. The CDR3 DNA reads TGTGCCAGCAGCCACCCAATGGCCGAGCAGTACTTC.

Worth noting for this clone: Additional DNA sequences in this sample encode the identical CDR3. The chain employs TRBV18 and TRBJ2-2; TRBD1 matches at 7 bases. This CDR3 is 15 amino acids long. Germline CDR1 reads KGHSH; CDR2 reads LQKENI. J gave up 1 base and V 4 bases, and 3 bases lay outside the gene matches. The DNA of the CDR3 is TGTGCCAGCTCACGTCGGACAGGGAACACCGGGGAGCTGTTTTTT. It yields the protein CASSRRTGNTGELFF.

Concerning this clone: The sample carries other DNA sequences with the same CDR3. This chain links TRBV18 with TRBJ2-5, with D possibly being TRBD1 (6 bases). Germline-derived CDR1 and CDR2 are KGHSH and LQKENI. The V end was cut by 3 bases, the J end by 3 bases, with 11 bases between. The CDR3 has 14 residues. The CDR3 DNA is TGTGCCAGCTCACCGTCGACAGGTGAAGAGACCCAGTACTTC. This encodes CASSPSTGEETQYF.

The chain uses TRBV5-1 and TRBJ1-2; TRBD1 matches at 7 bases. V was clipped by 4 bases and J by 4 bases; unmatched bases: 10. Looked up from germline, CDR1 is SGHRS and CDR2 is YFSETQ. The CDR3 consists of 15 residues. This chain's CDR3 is CASSTQPGQFYGYTF. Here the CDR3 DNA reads TGCGCCAGCAGCACCCAACCGGGACAGTTCTATGGCTACACCTTC.

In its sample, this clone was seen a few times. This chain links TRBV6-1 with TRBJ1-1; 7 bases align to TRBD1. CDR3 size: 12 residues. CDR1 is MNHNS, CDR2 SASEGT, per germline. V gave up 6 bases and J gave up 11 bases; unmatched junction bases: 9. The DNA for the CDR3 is TGTGCCAGCAGGGGGATGGACAGGAACGCTTTCTTT. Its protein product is CASRGMDRNAFF.

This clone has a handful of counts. The CDR3 DNA sequence: TGTGCCAGCAGCTTAACCAGCCTGGCTGGAAACACCATATATTTT. Translation gives CASSLTSLAGNTIYF. This chain connects TRBV7-8 to TRBJ1-3; D unresolved. Trimming cost V 2 bases and J 2 bases, with 10 bases left between them. Germline V lookup: CDR1 SGHVS, CDR2 FQNEAQ. The CDR3 has 15 amino acids.

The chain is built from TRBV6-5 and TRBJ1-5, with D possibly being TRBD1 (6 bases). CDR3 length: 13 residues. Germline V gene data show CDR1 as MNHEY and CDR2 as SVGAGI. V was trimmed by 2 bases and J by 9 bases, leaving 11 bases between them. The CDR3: CASSYGGAGPQHF. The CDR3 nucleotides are TGTGCCAGCAGTTACGGGGGGGCCGGGCCCCAGCATTTT.

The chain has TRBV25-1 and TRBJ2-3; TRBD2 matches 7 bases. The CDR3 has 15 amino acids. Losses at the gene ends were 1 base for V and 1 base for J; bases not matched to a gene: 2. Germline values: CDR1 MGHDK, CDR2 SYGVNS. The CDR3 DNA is TGTGCCAGCAGTGAATTAAGCGGGGGCACAGATACGCAGTATTTT. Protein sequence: CASSELSGGTDTQYF.

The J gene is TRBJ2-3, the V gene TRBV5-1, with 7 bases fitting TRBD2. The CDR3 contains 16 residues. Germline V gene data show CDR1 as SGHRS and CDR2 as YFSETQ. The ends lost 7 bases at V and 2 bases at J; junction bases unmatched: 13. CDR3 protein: CASGSRAGRTTDTQYF. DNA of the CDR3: TGCGCCAGCGGGTCCCGAGCGGGGAGGACCACAGATACGCAGTATTTT.

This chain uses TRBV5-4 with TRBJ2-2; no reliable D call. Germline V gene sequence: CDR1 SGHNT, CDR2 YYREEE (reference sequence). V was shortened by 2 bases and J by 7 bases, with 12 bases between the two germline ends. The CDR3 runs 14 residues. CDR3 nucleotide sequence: TGTGCCAGCAGCTTCCGTGGCAGACTCGGGGAGCTGTTTTTT. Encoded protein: CASSFRGRLGELFF.

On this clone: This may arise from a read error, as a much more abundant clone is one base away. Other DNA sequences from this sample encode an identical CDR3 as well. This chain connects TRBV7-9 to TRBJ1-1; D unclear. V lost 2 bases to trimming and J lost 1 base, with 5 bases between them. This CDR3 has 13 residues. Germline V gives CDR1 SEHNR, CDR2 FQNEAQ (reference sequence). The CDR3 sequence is CASSLQGNTEAFF. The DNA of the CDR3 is TGTGCCAGCAGCTTACAAGGGAACACTGAAGCTTTCTTT.

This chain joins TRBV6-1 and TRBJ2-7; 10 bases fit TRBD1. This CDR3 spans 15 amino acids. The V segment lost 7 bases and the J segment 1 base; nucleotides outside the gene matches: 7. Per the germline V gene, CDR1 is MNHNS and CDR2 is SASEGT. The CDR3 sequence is CASTPSDRGSYEQYF. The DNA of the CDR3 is TGTGCCAGCACACCCTCGGACAGGGGGTCCTACGAGCAGTACTTC.

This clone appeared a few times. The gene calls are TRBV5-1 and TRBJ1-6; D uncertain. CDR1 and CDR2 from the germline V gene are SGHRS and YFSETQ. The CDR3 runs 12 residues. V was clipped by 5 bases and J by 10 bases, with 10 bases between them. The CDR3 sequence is CASRFGESPLHF. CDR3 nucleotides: TGCGCCAGCAGGTTCGGGGAGTCACCCCTCCACTTT.

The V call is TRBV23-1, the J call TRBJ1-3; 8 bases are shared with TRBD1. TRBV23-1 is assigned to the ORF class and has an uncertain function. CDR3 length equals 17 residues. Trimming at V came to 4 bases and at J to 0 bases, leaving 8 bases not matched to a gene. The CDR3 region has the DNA TGCGCCAGCAGTCGGTCCGGGACAGGATTCTCTGGAAACACCATATATTTT. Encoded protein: CASSRSGTGFSGNTIYF.

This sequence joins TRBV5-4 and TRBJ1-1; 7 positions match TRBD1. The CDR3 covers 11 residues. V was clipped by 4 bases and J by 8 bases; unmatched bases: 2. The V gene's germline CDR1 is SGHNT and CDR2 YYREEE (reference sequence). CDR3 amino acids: CASSRDREAFF. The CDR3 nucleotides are TGTGCCAGCAGCCGGGACAGAGAAGCTTTCTTT.

In DNA form, the CDR3 reads TGCGCCAGCACCACAGACCCTTCTGGAAACACCATATATTTT. Translated: CASTTDPSGNTIYF. The chain joins TRBV5-1 to TRBJ1-3; D remains ambiguous. The V end lost 6 bases, the J end lost 1 base, and 11 bases lay between the germline ends. Germline lookup yields CDR1 SGHRS and CDR2 YFSETQ. CDR3 length: 14 amino acids.